A single T cell receptor beta chain is shown here with its context. In the study's own analysis: Scientists estimated how many nucleated cells there were by amplifying reference gene primers. The repertoire was sequenced with immunoSEQ multiplex PCR; TCRdb's copy has only in-frame clones and lacks some. V, J and clone size reflect that table, while D and trimming were determined from the DNA. Among about 210,000 clones, around 80% were seen once, and the ten largest hold around 7.3%. The record originates from a study of blood T cell repertoires in COVID-19. Whole-study context: Sites across the United States, Italy and Spain contributed samples from acute and convalescent COVID-19. Sources were T cells, B-cell-depleted T cells, or PBMCs; the material itself was cDNA or gDNA.

The CDR3 spans 14 residues. The germline V gene has CDR1 LGHDT and CDR2 YNNKEL (reference sequence). The V gene lost 3 bases and the J gene lost 10 bases, with 13 bases spanning the gap. The TCR originated in a woman aged 70-85 years with acute or convalescent COVID-19. This sequence joins TRBV3-1 (or the pseudogene TRBV3-2) and TRBJ1-6, with a tentative D call TRBD1 (6 bases). Sequenced sample: peripheral blood. The CDR3 sequence: CASSQGRGVSPLHF. Here the CDR3 DNA reads TGTGCCAGCAGCCAGGGGAGGGGGGTGTCACCCCTCCACTTT.